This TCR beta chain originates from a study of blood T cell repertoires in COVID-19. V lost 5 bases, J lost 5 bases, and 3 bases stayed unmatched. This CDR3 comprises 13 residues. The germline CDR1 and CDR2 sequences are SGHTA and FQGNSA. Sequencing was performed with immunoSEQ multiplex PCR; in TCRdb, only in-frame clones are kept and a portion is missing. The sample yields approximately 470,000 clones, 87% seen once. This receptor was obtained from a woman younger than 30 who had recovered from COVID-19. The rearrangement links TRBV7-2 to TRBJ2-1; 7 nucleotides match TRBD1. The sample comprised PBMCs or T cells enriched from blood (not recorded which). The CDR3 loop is CASSQGVNNEQFF. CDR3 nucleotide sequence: TGTGCCAGCAGCCAGGGGGTCAACAATGAGCAGTTCTTC. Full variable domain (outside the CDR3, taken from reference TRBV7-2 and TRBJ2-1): GAGVSQSPSNKVTEKGKDVELRCDPISGHTALYWYRQSLGQGLEFLIYFQGNSAPDKSGLPSDRFSAERTGGSVSTLTIQRTQQEDSAVYLCASSQGVNNEQFFGPGTRLTVL.